Below are 32 T cell receptor beta chains sequenced from a single sample in a study of cytomegalovirus exposure and HLA in healthy donors. PCR involved 60 Vbeta and 13 Jbeta primers. The method was immunoSEQ multiplex PCR; TCRdb's version includes in-frame clones alone and lacks a portion of them. The sample lists 100,000 to 120,000 clones; 60% to 85% were seen once. The sequencing input was PBMCs. All receptors come from a male donor in good health and CMV-seronegative.

This clone was picked up a small number of times. The rearrangement links TRBV4-3 to TRBJ2-1; TRBD1 agrees at 11 bases. Trimming took 0 bases from V and 7 from J; bases not matched to a gene: 20. Germline values: CDR1 LGHNA, CDR2 YSLEER. This CDR3 is 21 amino acids long. This chain's CDR3 is CASSQDLGTGGGIRRKNEQFF. DNA for the CDR3: TGCGCCAGCAGCCAAGATCTTGGGACAGGGGGAGGCATCAGGAGGAAAAATGAGCAGTTCTTC.

J is TRBJ2-5 and V is TRBV5-8; the match to TRBD1 covers 7 bases. The germline gives CDR1 SGHTS, CDR2 YDEGEE. The CDR3 loop spans 14 amino acids. V shed 0 bases, J shed 3 bases, and the junction held 2 bases outside the gene matches. In DNA, the CDR3 is TGTGCCAGCAGCTTGGACAGGGGTAAAGAGACCCAGTACTTC. Residues: CASSLDRGKETQYF.

Regarding this clone: Mismatch with germline at one junction end may stem from a read error. This chain uses TRBV7-9 with TRBJ2-7; D uncertain. Germline CDR1 SEHNR, CDR2 FQNEAQ (reference sequence). This CDR3 comprises 12 residues. The CDR3 DNA is TGTCCCAGCAGCCCCGCCGCGCCCGAGCAGTACTTC. Translated: CPSSPAAPEQYF.

This chain joins TRBV18 and TRBJ2-7; a possible D gene is TRBD1 (5 bases). The CDR3 consists of 11 residues. The germline V and J ends were trimmed by 6 bases and 9 bases, with 12 bases remaining between them. The V gene's germline CDR1 is KGHSH and CDR2 LQKENI. CDR3 amino acids: CASSQGDGQYF. The CDR3 DNA reads TGTGCCAGCTCTCAGGGTGATGGGCAGTACTTC.

A single count supports this clone. In DNA form, the CDR3 reads TGTGCCAGCAGCGCTAATCAAGAGACCCAGTACTTC. It specifies CASSANQETQYF. The chain uses TRBV11-2 and TRBJ2-5; the D is unclear. Germline V gives CDR1 SGHAT, CDR2 FQNNGV. Trimming took 5 bases from V and 2 from J, leaving 6 bases between them. CDR3 length: 12 amino acids.

This clone was recorded only once. This sequence joins TRBV27 and TRBJ2-3; 7 positions match TRBD2. The CDR3 has 19 amino acids. Germline assignment: CDR1 MNHEY and CDR2 SMNVEV (reference sequence). Trimming at V came to 6 bases and at J to 0 bases, leaving 18 bases not matched to a gene. CDR3 sequence reads: CASSLERASGEGSTDTQYF. Here the CDR3 DNA reads TGTGCCAGCAGCCTAGAGCGGGCTAGCGGAGAGGGTAGCACAGATACGCAGTATTTT.

The chain recombines TRBV28 with TRBJ2-7, with D perhaps TRBD1 (5 bases). The CDR3 extends over 15 amino acids. Germline V gene data show CDR1 as MDHEN and CDR2 as SYDVKM. V gave up 2 bases and J gave up 2 bases, with 13 bases separating them. The CDR3: CASSLAQGGAYEQYF. The DNA of the CDR3 is TGTGCCAGCAGTTTAGCCCAGGGTGGGGCCTACGAGCAGTACTTC. Together with reference TRBV28 and TRBJ2-7, the CDR3 gives the full variable domain: DVKVTQSSRYLVKRTGEKVFLECVQDMDHENMFWYRQDPGLGLRLIYFSYDVKMKEKGDIPEGYSVSREKKERFSLILESASTNQTSMYLCASSLAQGGAYEQYFGPGTRLTVT.

The chain couples TRBV7-9 to TRBJ2-2; a possible D gene is TRBD1 (6 bases). V was trimmed by 5 bases and J by 0 bases, leaving 13 bases between them. The germline V gene has CDR1 SEHNR and CDR2 FQNEAQ (reference sequence). The CDR3 is made up of 16 amino acids. The CDR3 sequence: CASSPGDISNTGELFF. CDR3 nucleotides: TGTGCCAGCAGCCCTGGGGACATTTCGAACACCGGGGAGCTGTTTTTT.

The chain uses TRBV15 and TRBJ2-7, with 9 bases fitting TRBD1. Germline V lookup: CDR1 LNHNV, CDR2 YYDKDF (reference sequence). Trimming took 1 base from V and 2 from J; bases not matched to a gene: 12. CDR3 size: 18 residues. The CDR3 reads CATSRASKTGGWTYEQYF. The CDR3 nucleotides read TGTGCCACCAGCAGAGCCTCCAAGACAGGGGGGTGGACCTACGAGCAGTACTTC.

The chain combines TRBV5-5 with TRBJ2-5; a possible D gene is TRBD1 (6 bases). Deletions cut 0 bases from V and 4 bases from J, with 10 bases between. The CDR3 runs 14 residues. In germline, CDR1 is SGHKS, CDR2 YYEKEE (reference sequence). The CDR3 loop reads CASSLAQGRETQYF. CDR3 in DNA: TGTGCCAGCAGCTTGGCCCAGGGGAGAGAGACCCAGTACTTC. Combining the CDR3 with reference TRBV5-5 and TRBJ2-5 gives the whole variable domain DAGVTQSPTHLIKTRGQQVTLRCSPISGHKSVSWYQQVLGQGPQFIFQYYEKEERGRGNFPDRFSARQFPNYSSELNVNALLLGDSALYLCASSLAQGRETQYFGPGTRLLVL.

V usage is TRBV4-3 and J usage is TRBJ2-7; D perhaps matches TRBD2 (6 bases). V lost 0 bases, J lost 3 bases, and 12 bases lay in between. Per germline, CDR1 LGHNA and CDR2 YSLEER. The CDR3 has 15 amino acids. The CDR3 spells CASSQDRGDLYEQYF. CDR3 nucleotides: TGCGCCAGCAGCCAAGATCGCGGGGATCTCTACGAGCAGTACTTC.

The DNA for the CDR3 is TGTGCCAGCAGTTCCGACACAATCTCTGGGGCCAACGTCCTGACTTTC. Residues: CASSSDTISGANVLTF. The chain is built from TRBV28 and TRBJ2-6; no clear D. The CDR3 runs 16 residues. Germline V gene sequence: CDR1 MDHEN, CDR2 SYDVKM. V was pared by 4 bases and J by 0 bases, with 10 bases between.

The V call is TRBV6-1, the J call TRBJ2-1, with D possibly TRBD1 on 7 matching bases. The CDR3 is 16 amino acids. Per the germline V gene, CDR1 is MNHNS and CDR2 is SASEGT. The V and J ends lost 4 bases and 3 bases respectively, with 16 bases between them. The CDR3 spells CASSVRGTEVYNEQFF. DNA of the CDR3: TGTGCCAGCAGTGTCCGGGGGACAGAAGTCTACAATGAGCAGTTCTTC.

This clone was picked up one time. The V call is TRBV15, the J call TRBJ2-1; TRBD2 is a possible D gene (5 bases). The germline V gene has CDR1 LNHNV and CDR2 YYDKDF (reference sequence). The V end lost 1 base, the J end lost 5 bases, and 12 bases lay between the germline ends. The CDR3 totals 15 residues. CDR3: CATSRGVGANNEQFF. The CDR3 DNA reads TGTGCCACCAGCAGAGGTGTGGGAGCTAACAATGAGCAGTTCTTC.

V is TRBV11-2 and J is TRBJ2-3; unclear D gene. Germline-derived CDR1 and CDR2 are SGHAT and FQNNGV. The CDR3 is 13 residues long. V lost 0 bases to trimming and J lost 4 bases, with 5 bases between them. CDR3 region: CASSLESADTQYF. The CDR3 bases are TGTGCCAGCAGCTTAGAGTCCGCAGATACGCAGTATTTT.

The chain recombines TRBV4-2 with TRBJ2-3; 15 bases align to TRBD2. Germline-derived CDR1 and CDR2 are LGHNA and YNFKEQ. This CDR3 has 16 residues. The V segment lost 2 bases and the J segment 7 bases; nucleotides outside the gene matches: 4. The DNA of the CDR3 is TGTGCCAGCAGCCAAACCGGGACTAGCGGGAGGAATACGCAGTATTTT. Its translation: CASSQTGTSGRNTQYF.

This chain connects TRBV27 to TRBJ1-3; the D gene is possibly TRBD1 (6 bases). The CDR3 covers 15 residues. V lost 5 bases and J lost 3, with 14 bases in between. Germline V CDR1 and CDR2: MNHEY, SMNVEV (reference sequence). The CDR3: CASSPTGQGGNTIYF. The CDR3 nucleotides read TGTGCCAGCAGTCCTACAGGGCAAGGTGGAAACACCATATATTTT.

The chain uses TRBV5-5 and TRBJ1-2; D is undetermined. This CDR3 region has 14 residues. V lost 0 bases and J lost 4, with 10 bases in between. Germline CDR1 reads SGHKS; CDR2 reads YYEKEE (reference sequence). CDR3 amino acids: CASSLDIGGYGYTF. The CDR3 nucleotides read TGTGCCAGCAGCTTGGATATAGGCGGCTATGGCTACACCTTC.

This rearrangement joins TRBV30 to TRBJ2-3; weak D call: TRBD2 (6 bases). CDR1 is GTSNPN, CDR2 SVGIG, per germline (reference sequence). The V and J ends lost 0 bases and 5 bases respectively, with 12 bases between them. The CDR3 totals 14 residues. CDR3 amino acids: CAWSVGGARDTQYF. In nucleotides, the CDR3 is TGTGCCTGGAGTGTTGGCGGGGCGAGAGATACGCAGTATTTT. Supplemented by reference TRBV30 and TRBJ2-3, the full variable domain reads SQTIHQWPATLVQPVGSPLSLECTVEGTSNPNLYWYRQAAGRGLQLLFYSVGIGQISSEVPQNLSASRPQDRQFILSSKKLLLSDSGFYLCAWSVGGARDTQYFGPGTRLTVL.

CDR3 sequence reads: CASGLTSGRQDTQYF. CDR3 bases: TGTGCCAGCGGATTGACTAGCGGGAGGCAAGATACGCAGTATTTT. The V call is TRBV28, the J call TRBJ2-3, with TRBD2 identical over 13 bases. The CDR3 is 15 amino acids. The germline CDR1 and CDR2 sequences are MDHEN and SYDVKM. V was pared by 8 bases and J by 5 bases, with 7 bases of the junction left unmatched. The full variable domain, with the rest looked up from reference TRBV28 and TRBJ2-3, is DVKVTQSSRYLVKRTGEKVFLECVQDMDHENMFWYRQDPGLGLRLIYFSYDVKMKEKGDIPEGYSVSREKKERFSLILESASTNQTSMYLCASGLTSGRQDTQYFGPGTRLTVL.

The chain carries TRBV12-5 and TRBJ2-1; perhaps TRBD1 as D (6 bases). The CDR3 covers 16 residues. Germline V gene lookup returns CDR1 LGHNT and CDR2 FRNRAP. V lost 5 bases to trimming and J lost 6 bases, with 20 bases between them. CDR3 protein: CASGLYQGQVPNEQFF. The CDR3 DNA sequence: TGTGCTAGTGGTCTCTACCAGGGGCAGGTACCCAATGAGCAGTTCTTC.

The rearrangement joins TRBV6-1 to TRBJ2-1; 14 nucleotides align to TRBD2. J was trimmed by 7 bases and V by 5 bases; bases with no gene match: 4. Germline CDR1 MNHNS, CDR2 SASEGT. CDR3 size: 15 residues. The chain's CDR3 is CASSLGLAGANEQFF. CDR3 nucleotides: TGTGCCAGCAGTCTGGGACTAGCGGGAGCGAATGAGCAGTTCTTC.

The V call is TRBV2, the J call TRBJ2-7; D might be TRBD2 (6 bases). Germline CDR1 SNHLY, CDR2 FYNNEI. This CDR3 has 14 amino acids. V gave up 4 bases and J gave up 6 bases, with 16 bases separating them. In nucleotides, the CDR3 is TGTGCCAGCAGTGGGGGGGAACTAGTGTTCGAGCAGTACTTC. Translation gives CASSGGELVFEQYF.

The V gene is TRBV7-2, the J gene TRBJ2-3; D may be TRBD2 (6 bases). Germline lookup yields CDR1 SGHTA and CDR2 FQGNSA. The ends were cut back, 2 bases at V and 4 bases at J, with 13 bases in the middle. This CDR3 has 15 residues. CDR3 bases: TGTGCCAGCAGCTTACTCGGGAGTAATCCAGATACGCAGTATTTT. Translating it yields CASSLLGSNPDTQYF. The full variable domain, its missing parts supplied by reference TRBV7-2 and TRBJ2-3, is GAGVSQSPSNKVTEKGKDVELRCDPISGHTALYWYRQSLGQGLEFLIYFQGNSAPDKSGLPSDRFSAERTGGSVSTLTIQRTQQEDSAVYLCASSLLGSNPDTQYFGPGTRLTVL.

This chain connects TRBV5-1 to TRBJ2-2; the D gene is possibly TRBD1 (5 bases). CDR1 and CDR2 (germline): SGHRS, YFSETQ. The germline V and J ends were trimmed by 4 bases and 6 bases, with 16 bases remaining between them. The CDR3 is 15 amino acids. CDR3 coding DNA: TGCGCCAGCAGCCCTACTGACAGCTTGTCCGGGGAGCTGTTTTTT. Its translation is CASSPTDSLSGELFF.

The CDR3 protein is CSVEQGVSYEQYF. DNA of the CDR3: TGCAGCGTTGAACAGGGGGTAAGCTACGAGCAGTACTTC. This sequence joins TRBV29-1 and TRBJ2-7; 7 bases map to TRBD1. CDR1 is SQVTM, CDR2 ANQGSEA, per germline. Trimming took 2 bases from V and 3 from J; bases not matched to a gene: 4. The CDR3 extends over 13 amino acids.

This clone has more than one count but fewer than ten. The chain links TRBV7-9 to TRBJ2-5; 8 bases map to TRBD1. Trimming removed 5 bases from V and 1 base from J; junction bases left unmatched: 3. Germline V CDR1 and CDR2: SEHNR, FQNEAQ (reference sequence). The CDR3 totals 14 residues. The CDR3 DNA reads TGTGCCAGCAGCCGCGGACAGGGCCAAGAGACCCAGTACTTC. Amino acids: CASSRGQGQETQYF.

The V and J genes are TRBV28 and TRBJ2-1, with D possibly TRBD2 on 5 matching bases. The V and J ends lost 5 bases and 10 bases respectively, with 9 bases between them. From germline, CDR1 is MDHEN and CDR2 SYDVKM. The CDR3 extends over 11 amino acids. The chain's CDR3 is CASSGRREQFF. The CDR3 region has the DNA TGTGCCAGCAGTGGCAGGAGGGAGCAGTTCTTC.

This clone was counted a single time. CDR3 amino acids: CASSRIRDRVYNEQFF. For the CDR3, the DNA is TGTGCCAGTAGTCGAATAAGGGACAGGGTATACAATGAGCAGTTCTTC. The chain is built from TRBV19 and TRBJ2-1; the match to TRBD1 covers 9 bases. J gave up 4 bases and V 5 bases, and 9 bases lay outside the gene matches. Germline V gene sequence: CDR1 LNHDA, CDR2 SQIVND (reference sequence). The CDR3 has 16 amino acids.

In its sample, this clone was seen a few times. V and J are TRBV5-4 and TRBJ2-1, with 15 nucleotides matching TRBD2. Germline V gives CDR1 SGHNT, CDR2 YYREEE (reference sequence). The ends lost 0 bases at V and 7 bases at J; junction bases unmatched: 14. The CDR3 contains 20 residues. CDR3 in amino acids: CASSLGPGLAGGGRGNEQFF. DNA of the CDR3: TGTGCCAGCAGCTTGGGCCCGGGACTAGCGGGAGGCGGTAGGGGAAATGAGCAGTTCTTC.

About this clone: This sample includes further DNA sequences coding for the same CDR3. This chain uses TRBV7-2 with TRBJ2-6; D is uncertain. CDR1 and CDR2 from the germline V gene are SGHTA and FQGNSA. V lost 6 bases and J lost 1, with 10 bases in between. The CDR3 runs 15 residues. The CDR3 bases are TGTGCCAGCAGTACCGAGGCGTCTGGGGCCAACGTCCTGACTTTC. Translated, it gives CASSTEASGANVLTF.

This clone occurred a few times. The V and J genes are TRBV30 and TRBJ1-2, with 9 bases fitting TRBD1. CDR1 and CDR2 from the germline V gene are GTSNPN and SVGIG (reference sequence). Trimming removed 1 base from V and 8 bases from J; junction bases left unmatched: 5. This CDR3 spans 13 amino acids. Written as DNA, the CDR3 is TGTGCCTGGAGTGCCACAGGGGGCGAAGGCTACACCTTC. Amino acids: CAWSATGGEGYTF.